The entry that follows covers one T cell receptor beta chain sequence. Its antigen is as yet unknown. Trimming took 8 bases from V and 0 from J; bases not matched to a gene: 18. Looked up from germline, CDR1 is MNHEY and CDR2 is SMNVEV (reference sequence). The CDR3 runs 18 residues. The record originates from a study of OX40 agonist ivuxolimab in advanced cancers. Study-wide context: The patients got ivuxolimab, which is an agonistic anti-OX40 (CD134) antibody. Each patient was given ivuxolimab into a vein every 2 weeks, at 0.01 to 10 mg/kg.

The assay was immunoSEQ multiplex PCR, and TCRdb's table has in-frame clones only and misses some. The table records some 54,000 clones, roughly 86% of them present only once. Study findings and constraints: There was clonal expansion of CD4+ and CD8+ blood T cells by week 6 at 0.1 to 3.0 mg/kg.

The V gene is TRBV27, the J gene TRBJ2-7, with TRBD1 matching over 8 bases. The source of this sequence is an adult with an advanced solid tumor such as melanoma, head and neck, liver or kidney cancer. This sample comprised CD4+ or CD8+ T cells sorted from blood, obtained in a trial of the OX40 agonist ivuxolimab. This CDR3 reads CASPRDRTKRSGSYEQYF. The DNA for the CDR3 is TGTGCCAGCCCTCGGGACAGGACGAAAAGGTCAGGCTCCTACGAGCAGTACTTC.